The present T cell receptor beta chain was sequenced within a study of control samples from healthy donors and cancer patients. Sequencing used immunoSEQ multiplex PCR; TCRdb keeps in-frame clones, though not all of them. Of roughly 130,000 clones in the sample, approximately 86% are singletons; the top ten hold around 9%. CDR1 is SNHLY and CDR2 is FYNNEI in the germline V gene. The CDR3 runs to 12 residues. The V end lost 6 bases, the J end lost 5 bases, and 10 bases lay between the germline ends. This clone has just a few counts. What was sequenced was blood. The sequence was obtained from a woman aged 25 to 39 in good health. The chain combines TRBV2 with TRBJ1-2; no firm D call. The CDR3 region is CASRTEIYGYTF. In DNA form, the CDR3 reads TGTGCCAGCAGGACGGAGATTTATGGCTACACCTTC.